This T cell receptor (beta chain) was captured in a study of PD-1 blockade in classical Hodgkin lymphoma. Whole-study results and caveats: A reduction in baseline TCR diversity was reportedly seen in newly diagnosed patients relative to healthy donors. Newly diagnosed patients and complete responders had comparable diversity at baseline. Sources of repertoire differences remain undefined, possibly disease activity or prior therapy.

CDR3 size: 13 residues. V was pared by 5 bases and J by 2 bases, with 7 bases between. The germline V gene has CDR1 SGHTA and CDR2 FQGNSA. About this clone: Antigen: not known.

Each patient experienced a relapse that followed autologous stem cell transplantation, and brentuximab vedotin exposure varied. The study recorded best responses of complete response, partial response or progressive disease. Sequenced by immunoSEQ multiplex PCR; TCRdb stores in-frame clones only, minus some. The sample carries over 25,000 clones, over 75% recorded once. The sequenced sample was peripheral blood mononuclear cells (PBMCs), obtained at baseline. This clonotype originated in a human donor with classical Hodgkin lymphoma. The rearrangement joins TRBV7-2 to TRBJ1-5, with D hard to call. The CDR3 here is CASSPRGNQPQHF. The CDR3 DNA sequence: TGTGCCAGCAGCCCTCGGGGCAATCAGCCCCAGCATTTT. Variable domain in full (rest from reference TRBV7-2 and TRBJ1-5): GAGVSQSPSNKVTEKGKDVELRCDPISGHTALYWYRQSLGQGLEFLIYFQGNSAPDKSGLPSDRFSAERTGGSVSTLTIQRTQQEDSAVYLCASSPRGNQPQHFGDGTRLSIL.